In its sample, the clone carrying this T cell receptor beta chain was seen once. Its target is unknown. CDR1 LGHNA and CDR2 YNFKEQ come from the germline V gene. Trimming took off 4 bases at V and 6 bases at J, with 22 bases between the two ends. The CDR3 contains 17 residues. These data come from a study of cytomegalovirus exposure and HLA in healthy donors. Study outcomes and limitations: Common viral pathogens (according to a later analysis) appeared linked to several of the most significant clusters. Among the CMV-associated chains, a few were confirmed in vitro as specific for CMV antigens. TCR beta V- and J-gene trimming, according to a later analysis, was linked to a missense DCLRE1C variant.

Amplification used 60 Vbeta primers and 13 Jbeta primers. TCRdb keeps only in-frame clones here, not all; method: immunoSEQ multiplex PCR. The repertoire consists of about 200,000 clones, with 60% to 85% occurring once and the leading ten covering around 16%. The gene calls are TRBV4-2 and TRBJ2-1, with D possibly TRBD2 on 6 matching bases. Sequencing was carried out using PBMCs. The receptor comes from a man in his forties in good health and CMV-seronegative. This chain's CDR3 is CASSPRLLGDGGNEQFF. The CDR3 DNA reads as TGTGCCAGCAGCCCCCGACTATTGGGGGACGGGGGCAATGAGCAGTTCTTC.